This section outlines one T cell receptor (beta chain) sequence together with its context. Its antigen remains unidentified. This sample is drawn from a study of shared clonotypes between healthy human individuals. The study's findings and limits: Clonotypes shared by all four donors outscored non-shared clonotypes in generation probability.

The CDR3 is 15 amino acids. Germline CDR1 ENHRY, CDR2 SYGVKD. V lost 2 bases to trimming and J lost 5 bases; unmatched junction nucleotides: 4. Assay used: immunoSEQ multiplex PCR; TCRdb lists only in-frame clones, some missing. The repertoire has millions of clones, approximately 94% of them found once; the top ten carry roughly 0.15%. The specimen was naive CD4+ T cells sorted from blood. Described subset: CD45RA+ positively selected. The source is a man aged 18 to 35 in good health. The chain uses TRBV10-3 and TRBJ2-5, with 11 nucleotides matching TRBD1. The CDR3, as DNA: TGTGCCATCAGTGAGGGGACAGGGGGTTGGGAGACCCAGTACTTC. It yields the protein CAISEGTGGWETQYF.